The clone carrying this TCR beta chain appeared once. The CDR3 has 15 residues. V dropped 4 bases and J dropped 5; count of bases not matched to a gene: 6. Germline CDR1 is MDHEN and CDR2 is SYDVKM. The data were taken from a study of T cells in localized non-small cell lung cancer. This table comes from immunoSEQ multiplex PCR, and its TCRdb copy is limited to in-frame clones, with some not included. The table lists roughly 2,200 clones, 25% of them singletons. Specimen: lung tumor tissue, collected before any cancer treatment. The sequence came from a woman aged 40-69 years with stage III lung adenocarcinoma. This chain connects TRBV28 to TRBJ1-5, with 9 bases matching TRBD1. In nucleotides, the CDR3 is TGTGCCAGCAGTTCCGACAGGGGGAGGTATCAGCCCCAGCATTTT. Its protein product is CASSSDRGRYQPQHF.